The sequence of this T cell receptor beta chain was determined in a study of shared clonotypes between healthy human individuals (dated by TCRdb to the early 2020s). With respect to the entire study: The cohort comprised a couple of women and a few men aged 18 to 49 years. For each donor, three plates each were used for CD4 naive and CD4 memory, two plates were used for CD8 naive, and one plate was used for CD8 memory. Libraries were prepared and TCR repertoires were sequenced by different laboratories using diverse techniques, in order to increase sequencing depth and limit assay-specific biases. To estimate repertoire size and how much clonotypes are shared between individuals, the study performed deep sequencing of blood TCR repertoires from about five healthy adults. Per donor, leukapheresis produced somewhere between about 0.94 and 9 billion PBMCs. Beyond this particular receptor, the publication reports: Sampling was limited to blood, and TCR repertoires in tissue likely differ from TCR repertoires in blood. The genetic and exposure-history diversity represented was limited by the small number of donors. Pairwise subsampling led to the expectation that sequencing depth would affect the degree of clonotype sharing among donors. Higher generation probabilities were observed for clonotypes shared by all four sorted-subset donors than for non-shared clonotypes. Naive subsets generally had larger estimated clonotype richness than memory subsets did. Across a handful of donors, about 5.2% of naive CD4, over 3% of naive CD8, roughly 2.2% of memory CD4, and 0.4% of memory CD8 clonotypes were shared. Incomplete sequencing was indicated by rarefaction of sorted-subset datasets, despite the large sequencing depth.

Donors were healthy HIV-negative adults with no recently reported acute infections or vaccinations. Only Caucasian adults living in Nashville, Tennessee, USA were represented among the donors. CD4+ T cells were enriched through magnetic negative selection, after which naive cells were positively selected on CD45RA and the remaining negative fraction served as the memory subset. Blood was obtained by leukapheresis, after which PBMCs were separated by Ficoll-Histopaque density gradient centrifugation and cryopreserved in liquid nitrogen vapor phase. Analytical flow cytometry was used to check the purity and quantity of every magnetically sorted T cell population. Genomic DNA was isolated from each sorted fraction and quantified by UV absorbance on a Nanodrop 2000c. TCR CDR3 regions were amplified from genomic DNA by multiplex PCR using the deep immunoSEQ assay. Extracted genomic DNA from each cell subset was distributed evenly across all wells of several immunoSEQ 96-well plates, and each plate was treated as a replicate. For sorted subsets, about 220 ng of genomic DNA, equivalent to 25,000 to 35,000 T cell genomes, went into each replicate PCR. The purified libraries were quantified using a Qubit 3.0 fluorometer, sized with a Bioanalyzer 2100, and then quantified again using the KAPA Library Quantification kit. A separate single-read 150-cycle Illumina NextSeq 550 flow cell was used to sequence each immunoSEQ 96-well plate. Per the authors' processing: The immunoSEQ output contained only junctional sequences without quality scores, so filtering could not match that applied to full-length reads. To assign V/J genes and CDR3, sequences were annotated against IMGT germline references using PyIR, a Python wrapper for IgBLAST v1.9. Reads were filtered out if the reads had weak V/J assignments (E-value above 1e-6), no CDR3, stop codons, out-of-frame junctions, or ambiguous translated residues. V3J clonotypes were defined as sequences sharing the same inferred V gene, J gene, and CDR3 amino acid sequence. To compute the percentage overlap between repertoires, the number of shared unique clonotypes was divided by the size of the smaller repertoire. Three approaches were used to assess repertoire richness: RTK rarefaction, the Chao1 estimator, and Recon v2.1 estimates of unobserved clonotypes. Generation probabilities were computed with OLGA for all TCRbeta clonotypes obtained by the gDNA method from a few donors. TCRdb limited this immuneACCESS table to in-frame rearrangements with V and J called. A share of clones is missing; checked studies link under half to unresolved V genes, and the rest is unexplained. Clone size and V and J calls were adopted from that table, with D and trimming inferred from the DNA. The sample table lists approximately 1,000,000 clones, around 78% of them with a count of one. About 0.52% of the sample is taken by the ten largest.

Points on this clone: Its antigen remains unidentified. Base qualities are not at hand, and no much larger clone is one base apart.

This sequence originates from a man between 18 and 29 years old in good health. Some clones in this sample may be carry-over from other donors' samples. Sequencing was performed on memory CD4+ T cells from PBMCs. What this sample's cell subset or site label stands for: CD45RA-negative fraction.

CDR3 loop: CASSLEPGGSYEQYF. The nucleotides read TGTGCCAGCAGCTTAGAGCCAGGGGGTTCCTACGAGCAGTACTTC. The rearrangement joined TRBV7-3 to TRBJ2-7; 7 bases in the junction line up with TRBD1. Looking up the germline V gene yields CDR1 SGHTA and CDR2 FQGTGA. Measured from the cysteine to the phenylalanine, the CDR3 is 15 residues long. Just CDR3 DNA is preserved here, 45 bases in frame from base 1. Germline trimming: 2 bases from V, 1 base from J; junction bases outside gene matches: 5.